This T cell receptor (beta chain) was sequenced for a study of shared clonotypes between healthy human individuals. Method: immunoSEQ multiplex PCR; TCRdb's copy keeps in-frame clones and lacks some. This table holds about 460,000 clones, around 77% found once. Trimming left V 4 bases short and J 7 bases short, with 20 bases between. CDR1 and CDR2 (germline): SGDLS, YYNGEE. CDR3 length equals 15 residues. Material: PBMCs. The TCR originated in a woman in her thirties or forties in good health. Some clones in this sample may be carry-over from other donors' samples. The chain couples TRBV9 to TRBJ1-2; weak D call: TRBD1 (6 bases). DNA of the CDR3: TGTGCCAGCAGCCCCACCTCCGGGGGGGGCTCTGGCTACACCTTC. Its protein is CASSPTSGGGSGYTF.